This TCR beta chain originates from a study of CD8 T cells in Susac syndrome. The length of the CDR3 is 13 residues. Trimming removed 7 bases at V and 3 bases at J, with 11 bases between. CDR1 is KGHDR and CDR2 is SFDVKD in the germline V gene. An input of roughly 0.5 to 1 ug of RNA was subjected to reverse transcription using random hexamers. The immunoSEQ assay covered 54 Vbeta and 13 Jbeta segments for CDR3. TCRdb fed the immunoSEQ multiplex PCR reads into MiXCR, producing one record per CDR3 protein. This table holds about 52,000 distinct CDR3 sequences, about 92% found once. The study sequenced TCR beta in blood CD8+ and CD4+ T cells. The multiple sclerosis controls comprised treatment-naive patients whose relapsing-remitting disease was stable or active. It was negative isolation that provided the CD8+ and CD4+ T cells, whereas TEMRA cells were enriched by FACS.

The TCR originated in a human donor with multiple sclerosis. This rearrangement joins TRBV24-1 to TRBJ1-2, with D maybe TRBD1 (6 bases). The material sequenced was CD8+ T cells from PBMCs. The CDR3 sequence: CATRAEGDYGYTF. The CDR3 DNA reads as TGTGCCACCAGGGCCGAGGGGGACTATGGCTACACCTTC.